This passage covers 23 T cell receptor beta chains from one sample sequenced in a study of shared clonotypes between healthy human individuals. Assay: immunoSEQ multiplex PCR; the TCRdb copy retains only in-frame clones and omits some. The repertoire holds hundreds of thousands of clones, about three quarters seen once, with around 1.8% in the top ten. Material: memory CD4+ T cells sorted from blood. Subset noted: CD45RA-negative fraction. These receptors came from a woman younger than 45 in good health.

This clone was seen a few times. The rearrangement uses TRBV6-1 and TRBJ2-7; a possible D gene is TRBD2 (5 bases). Germline CDR1 MNHNS, CDR2 SASEGT. CDR3 length: 14 amino acids. Deletions cut 8 bases from V and 1 base from J, with 15 bases between. Written as DNA, the CDR3 is TGTGCCAGCCGGCCTAATTCGGGATCCTACGAGCAGTACTTC. This sequence encodes CASRPNSGSYEQYF.

Notes on this clone: A read error is the likely source, as a far larger clone sits one nucleotide away. This chain connects TRBV2 to TRBJ1-5; D gene ambiguous. In germline, CDR1 is SNHLY, CDR2 FYNNEI. CDR3 length equals 13 residues. The V end was cut by 4 bases, the J end by 3 bases, with 7 bases between. As DNA, the CDR3 is TGTGCCAGCAGTGGGGGAAACAATCAGCCCCAGCATTTT. It translates to CASSGGNNQPQHF.

With respect to this clone: This sample also contains other DNA sequences that code for the same CDR3. The chain uses TRBV18 and TRBJ2-7, with a possible D match to TRBD1 (5 bases). From germline, CDR1 is KGHSH and CDR2 LQKENI. Trimming shortened V by 2 bases and J by 4 bases, and 9 bases separated the two germline ends. The CDR3 loop spans 13 amino acids. CDR3 amino acids: CASSPDSLYEQYF. The CDR3 DNA is TGTGCCAGCTCACCAGACAGTCTTTACGAGCAGTACTTC.

This chain links TRBV5-1 with TRBJ2-3, with 11 nucleotides matching TRBD2. CDR1 SGHRS and CDR2 YFSETQ come from the germline V gene. After removal of 0 bases from V and 4 bases from J, the junction contained 4 bases not matched to a gene. The CDR3 has 16 amino acids. The CDR3 spells CASSLGLAGMSDTQYF. CDR3 bases: TGCGCCAGCAGCTTGGGACTAGCGGGAATGTCAGATACGCAGTATTTT.

The chain uses TRBV10-2 and TRBJ1-1; TRBD1 is a possible D gene (5 bases). The CDR3 sequence is 13 residues long. V was clipped by 2 bases and J by 6 bases, with 10 bases between them. CDR1 and CDR2 (germline): WSHSY, SAAADI. CDR3 sequence reads: CASSERQGAEAFF. CDR3 nucleotide sequence: TGCGCCAGCAGTGAGAGGCAGGGTGCTGAAGCTTTCTTT.

In this sample, this clone turned up a few times. The V call is TRBV5-1, the J call TRBJ1-2, with 9 bases lining up with TRBD1. Germline V gene sequence: CDR1 SGHRS, CDR2 YFSETQ. The junction had 8 bases not matched to a gene; V was cut back by 4 bases and J by 1 base. This CDR3 comprises 16 residues. DNA of the CDR3: TGCGCCAGCAGCCGCGGGACAGGGAGACTTAACTATGGCTACACCTTC. As protein: CASSRGTGRLNYGYTF.

The V and J genes are TRBV6-5 and TRBJ1-5; maybe TRBD1 (6 bases). The germline CDR1 and CDR2 sequences are MNHEY and SVGAGI. V was cut by 6 bases and J by 2 bases, with 14 bases left in between. There are 15 residues in the CDR3. The DNA of the CDR3 is TGTGCCAGCAGAACTCGACAGGCCGGCAATCAGCCCCAGCATTTT. Translated, it gives CASRTRQAGNQPQHF.

The J gene is TRBJ2-7, the V gene TRBV27; tentatively, D is TRBD2 (6 bases). There are 16 residues in the CDR3. The V end lost 2 bases, the J end lost 0 bases, and 14 bases lay between the germline ends. The germline V gene has CDR1 MNHEY and CDR2 SMNVEV (reference sequence). CDR3 amino acids: CASSLAGTPSSYEQYF. In nucleotides, the CDR3 is TGTGCCAGCAGTTTAGCCGGGACTCCGAGCTCCTACGAGCAGTACTTC.

The gene calls are TRBV7-8 and TRBJ1-5, with D perhaps TRBD1 (5 bases). V lost 5 bases and J 7 bases, leaving 18 bases between the germline ends. The CDR3 totals 15 residues. Germline V gene data show CDR1 as SGHVS and CDR2 as FQNEAQ. The CDR3 DNA is TGTGCCAGCAGCCCTGGGGCCTCGGGGGGACAGCCCCAGCATTTT. As protein: CASSPGASGGQPQHF.

The chain uses TRBV6-5 and TRBJ2-2; perhaps TRBD2 as D (6 bases). This CDR3 comprises 14 residues. V was pared by 10 bases and J by 1 base, with 13 bases between. Germline V gene data show CDR1 as MNHEY and CDR2 as SVGAGI. CDR3: CATVKGGNTGELFF. The CDR3 DNA reads as TGTGCCACCGTAAAGGGAGGGAACACCGGGGAGCTGTTTTTT.

This chain joins TRBV2 and TRBJ2-5; the D call may be TRBD1 or TRBD2 (6 bases each). The DNA end is more similar to TRBJ2-7, so the J call may be wrong. Germline assignment: CDR1 SNHLY and CDR2 FYNNEI. The length of the CDR3 is 14 residues. The CDR3: CASNKEGGPYEQYF. The CDR3 DNA sequence: TGTGCCAGCAATAAGGAAGGGGGGCCCTACGAGCAGTACTTC.

The chain joins TRBV15 to TRBJ2-1; 10 bases align to TRBD2. CDR1 is LNHNV and CDR2 is YYDKDF in the germline V gene (reference sequence). Losses at the gene ends were 3 bases for V and 15 bases for J; bases not matched to a gene: 8. The CDR3 is 13 residues long. CDR3 nucleotides: TGTGCCACCAGCAGGGAAAGCGGGAGGGCCCTGTTCTTC. This translates into CATSRESGRALFF.

The CDR3 reads CASMGGNTEAFF. CDR3 DNA: TGTGCCAGCATGGGGGGGAACACTGAAGCTTTCTTT. This chain joins TRBV25-1 and TRBJ1-1; D possibly corresponds to TRBD1 (5 bases). CDR3 length: 12 residues. Trimming removed 7 bases at V and 1 base at J, with 7 bases between. Per the germline V gene, CDR1 is MGHDK and CDR2 is SYGVNS.

V and J are TRBV28 and TRBJ2-7; 9 nucleotides line up with TRBD2. The CDR3 totals 13 residues. The germline gives CDR1 MDHEN, CDR2 SYDVKM. J lost 6 bases, V lost 5 bases, and 5 bases had no gene match. CDR3 sequence: CASSLGSGGEQYF. The CDR3, as DNA: TGTGCCAGCAGTCTAGGTAGCGGGGGCGAGCAGTACTTC.

The chain is built from TRBV18 and TRBJ2-3; 8 nucleotides align to TRBD1. Losses at the gene ends were 1 base for V and 4 bases for J; bases not matched to a gene: 10. The CDR3 is 17 amino acids. The germline CDR1 and CDR2 sequences are KGHSH and LQKENI. The CDR3 is CASSPRQGLVGPDTQYF. The DNA of the CDR3 is TGTGCCAGCTCACCACGACAGGGGCTTGTAGGCCCAGATACGCAGTATTTT.

The chain carries TRBV4-2 and TRBJ2-7; D is possibly TRBD1 or TRBD2 (5 bases each). The V gene's germline CDR1 is LGHNA and CDR2 YNFKEQ. V lost 1 base and J lost 1, with 11 bases in between. This CDR3 spans 15 amino acids. For the CDR3, the DNA is TGTGCCAGCAGCCAAGGGGGGACGTCGTCCTACGAGCAGTACTTC. Protein: CASSQGGTSSYEQYF.

V usage is TRBV6-6 and J usage is TRBJ2-7, with 12 nucleotides matching TRBD2. The CDR3 loop spans 16 amino acids. Germline V CDR1 and CDR2: MNHNY, SVGAGI (reference sequence). The J segment lost 0 bases and the V segment lost 6 bases, leaving 6 bases of the junction unmatched. The CDR3, as DNA: TGTGCCAGCAGCCTAGGACTAGCGGGGAACTCCTACGAGCAGTACTTC. Its protein product is CASSLGLAGNSYEQYF.

CDR3 sequence: CASSRGTSGNNEQFF. The CDR3 region has the DNA TGTGCCAGCAGCAGGGGGACTAGCGGGAACAATGAGCAGTTCTTC. V gene TRBV7-9 combines with J gene TRBJ2-1, with 13 nucleotides matching TRBD2. With 5 bases clipped from V and 5 bases from J, the junction kept 3 bases outside the gene matches. The CDR3 loop spans 15 amino acids. CDR1 and CDR2 from the germline V gene are SEHNR and FQNEAQ (reference sequence). Together with reference TRBV7-9 and TRBJ2-1, the CDR3 gives the full variable domain: DTGVSQNPRHKITKRGQNVTFRCDPISEHNRLYWYRQTLGQGPEFLTYFQNEAQLEKSRLLSDRFSAERPKGSFSTLEIQRTEQGDSAMYLCASSRGTSGNNEQFFGPGTRLTVL.

This chain links TRBV28 with TRBJ2-5; 9 positions match TRBD2. The last part of the DNA fits TRBJ2-7 better; the J call may be wrong. The germline CDR1 and CDR2 sequences are MDHEN and SYDVKM. The CDR3 sequence is 15 residues long. This CDR3 reads CASSPAGGASYEQYF. The CDR3 DNA sequence: TGTGCCAGCAGTCCCGCGGGGGGGGCGTCATACGAGCAGTACTTC.

The table lists this clone with many counts. V is TRBV19 and J is TRBJ1-1; D ambiguous. Germline assignment: CDR1 LNHDA and CDR2 SQIVND (reference sequence). CDR3 length: 14 amino acids. Between the trimmed V and J ends, which lost 0 bases and 5 bases, there was a span of 10 bases. CDR3 DNA sequence: TGTGCCAGTAGTATAGAATCGTTGTGGACTGAAGCTTTCTTT. Protein product: CASSIESLWTEAFF.

This clone has just a few counts. The J gene is TRBJ2-4, the V gene TRBV7-8, with TRBD2 matching 9 bases. The trim removed 3 bases at V and 8 bases at J, leaving 8 bases unmatched. This CDR3 region has 15 residues. Germline CDR1 SGHVS, CDR2 FQNEAQ. DNA of the CDR3: TGTGCCAGCAGCTTTTCGCGGGAGGGACTTGACATTCAGTACTTC. Protein product: CASSFSREGLDIQYF.

This clone has just a few counts. V gene TRBV5-1 combines with J gene TRBJ2-2; a weak D match, TRBD1 (7 bases). There are 14 residues in the CDR3. Germline V gene lookup returns CDR1 SGHRS and CDR2 YFSETQ. V shed 4 bases and J shed 3 bases, with 10 bases lying between them. The CDR3 DNA follows: TGCGCCAGCAGCACAGGGGAGGACACCGGGGAGCTGTTTTTT. Protein sequence: CASSTGEDTGELFF.

There are a few counts of this clone. J is TRBJ1-1 and V is TRBV7-9; D is ambiguous. This CDR3 region has 14 residues. Trimming removed 1 base at V and 0 bases at J, with 6 bases between. Germline V gives CDR1 SEHNR, CDR2 FQNEAQ (reference sequence). The CDR3 DNA reads as TGTGCCAGCAGCTTAGGACGGATGAACACTGAAGCTTTCTTT. As protein: CASSLGRMNTEAFF.